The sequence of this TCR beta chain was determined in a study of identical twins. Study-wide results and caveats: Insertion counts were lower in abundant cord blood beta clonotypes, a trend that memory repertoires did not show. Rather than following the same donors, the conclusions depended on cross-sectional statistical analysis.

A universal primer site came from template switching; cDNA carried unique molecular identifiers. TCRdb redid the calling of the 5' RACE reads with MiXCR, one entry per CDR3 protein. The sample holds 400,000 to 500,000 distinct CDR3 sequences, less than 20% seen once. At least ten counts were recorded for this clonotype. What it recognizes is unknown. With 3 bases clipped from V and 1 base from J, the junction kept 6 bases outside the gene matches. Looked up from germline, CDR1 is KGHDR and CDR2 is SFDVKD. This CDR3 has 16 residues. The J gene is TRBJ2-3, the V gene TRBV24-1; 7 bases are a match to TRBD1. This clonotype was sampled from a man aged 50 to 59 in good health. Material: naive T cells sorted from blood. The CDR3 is CATSDAYRGGTDTQYF. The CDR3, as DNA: TGTGCCACCAGTGATGCTTACAGGGGAGGCACAGATACGCAGTATTTT.